Presented here are 19 T cell receptor beta chains from one specimen sequenced in a study of T cell responses to AZD1222 COVID-19 vaccine. Some clones are missing from TCRdb's copy, which holds only in-frame ones; the method was immunoSEQ multiplex PCR. The sample has about 120,000 clones; roughly 88% are singletons. The specimen comprised peripheral blood, sampled on day 0 of AZD1222 vaccination. The receptors here all came from an adult in good health.

This chain links TRBV11-1 with TRBJ2-1, with TRBD2 identical over 7 bases. Germline trimming cut 2 bases from V and 5 bases from J; bases unmatched to any gene: 3. The CDR3 consists of 14 residues. The germline CDR1 and CDR2 sequences are SGHAT and FQDESV (reference sequence). This CDR3 reads CASSLWGGDNEQFF. The CDR3 coding sequence is TGTGCCAGCAGCTTATGGGGGGGAGACAATGAGCAGTTCTTC.

The V gene is TRBV7-9, the J gene TRBJ1-1, with unresolved D. CDR3 length equals 12 residues. Deletions cut 1 base from V and 6 bases from J, with 6 bases between. Germline assignment: CDR1 SEHNR and CDR2 FQNEAQ (reference sequence). The CDR3: CASSLVAPEAFF. As DNA, the CDR3 is TGTGCCAGCAGCTTAGTTGCTCCTGAAGCTTTCTTT.

The rearrangement joins TRBV28 to TRBJ2-7, with D tentatively TRBD2 (5 bases). The ends were cut back, 6 bases at V and 2 bases at J, with 8 bases in the middle. Germline CDR1 MDHEN, CDR2 SYDVKM. The CDR3 has 12 residues. The CDR3 DNA reads as TGTGCCAGCAGGAGAGGGACCTACGAGCAGTACTTC. It yields the protein CASRRGTYEQYF.

This clone was observed a single time. The chain has TRBV15 and TRBJ1-2, with D maybe TRBD1 (5 bases). Looked up from germline, CDR1 is LNHNV and CDR2 is YYDKDF (reference sequence). The CDR3 has 17 amino acids. Trimming removed 0 bases from V and 1 base from J, with 15 bases in between. The CDR3 loop reads CATSRDIGWGSNYGYTF. The DNA for the CDR3 is TGTGCCACCAGCAGAGATATCGGGTGGGGGAGTAACTATGGCTACACCTTC.

The chain links TRBV30 to TRBJ1-4, with TRBD1 matching 8 bases. The CDR3 runs 15 residues. The trim removed 2 bases at V and 4 bases at J, leaving 6 bases unmatched. Germline assignment: CDR1 GTSNPN and CDR2 SVGIG (reference sequence). In nucleotides, the CDR3 is TGTGCCTGGAGTAGGGGACAGGCCCTTAATGAAAAACTGTTTTTT. Protein product: CAWSRGQALNEKLFF.

This chain links TRBV5-4 with TRBJ2-7; TRBD1 aligns across 8 bases. The junction had 6 bases not matched to a gene; V was cut back by 4 bases and J by 3 bases. Germline loops: CDR1 SGHNT, CDR2 YYREEE (reference sequence). The CDR3 is 14 amino acids. This CDR3 is CASSPDRGNYEQYF. In nucleotides, the CDR3 is TGTGCCAGCAGCCCCGACAGGGGTAACTACGAGCAGTACTTC.

This chain links TRBV5-1 with TRBJ2-6; D remains ambiguous. V was shortened by 1 base and J by 0 bases, with 8 bases between the two germline ends. The germline V gene has CDR1 SGHRS and CDR2 YFSETQ. The CDR3 totals 16 residues. CDR3 protein: CASSLYLSSGANVLTF. In DNA, the CDR3 is TGCGCCAGCAGCTTGTACTTGAGCTCTGGGGCCAACGTCCTGACTTTC.

The chain links TRBV4-1 to TRBJ2-2; unclear D gene. V lost 1 base to trimming and J lost 2 bases, with 11 bases between them. CDR1 is MGHRA, CDR2 YSYEKL, per germline. There are 16 residues in the CDR3. For the CDR3, the DNA is TGCGCCAGCAGCCAAGTTCTGAAGGACAACACCGGGGAGCTGTTTTTT. Residues: CASSQVLKDNTGELFF.

This chain uses TRBV19 with TRBJ1-2; tentative D call: TRBD1 (5 bases). The CDR3 is 15 residues long. Between the trimmed V and J ends, which lost 6 bases and 5 bases, there was a span of 19 bases. The germline gives CDR1 LNHDA, CDR2 SQIVND (reference sequence). The CDR3 spells CASRIESGLSYGYTF. In nucleotides, the CDR3 is TGTGCCAGTAGGATCGAGTCAGGGTTATCGTATGGCTACACCTTC.

The rearrangement uses TRBV6-5 and TRBJ2-1; D is unresolved. CDR1 is MNHEY, CDR2 SVGAGI, per germline. Between the trimmed V and J ends, which lost 11 bases and 1 base, there was a span of 12 bases. CDR3 size: 13 residues. CDR3 DNA sequence: TGTGCCCTCCTGGTAGCATCCTACAATGAGCAGTTCTTC. Translating it yields CALLVASYNEQFF.

The chain is built from TRBV24-1 and TRBJ1-2, with TRBD1 matching 7 bases. The CDR3 has 14 residues. V gave up 5 bases and J gave up 3 bases; unmatched junction bases: 5. From germline, CDR1 is KGHDR and CDR2 SFDVKD. In DNA form, the CDR3 reads TGTGCCACCAGTGCGGGGACAGTTCACTATGGCTACACCTTC. Its translation is CATSAGTVHYGYTF.

This clone has more than one count but fewer than ten. J is TRBJ2-7 and V is TRBV11-2; either TRBD1 or TRBD2 may fit D (5 bases each). Per germline, CDR1 SGHAT and CDR2 FQNNGV. Between the trimmed V and J ends, which lost 4 bases and 4 bases, there was a span of 17 bases. The CDR3 has 15 amino acids. For the CDR3, the DNA is TGTGCCAGCAGCTCGATAGAGGGGCGCATGTACGAGCAGTACTTC. Its protein is CASSSIEGRMYEQYF.

The rearrangement joins TRBV3-1 (or the pseudogene TRBV3-2) to TRBJ1-2, with unresolved D. From germline, CDR1 is LGHDT and CDR2 YNNKEL (reference sequence). The CDR3 runs 14 residues. Between the trimmed V and J ends, which lost 5 bases and 1 base, there was a span of 11 bases. For the CDR3, the DNA is TGTGCCAGCAGCTATAATCGGGGTAACTATGGCTACACCTTC. Translated, it gives CASSYNRGNYGYTF.

The chain carries TRBV9 and TRBJ2-1; TRBD2 is a possible D gene (6 bases). V lost 0 bases and J lost 10, with 11 bases in between. CDR1 SGDLS and CDR2 YYNGEE come from the germline V gene. This CDR3 has 13 amino acids. CDR3 in amino acids: CASSVAPRGEQFF. The CDR3, as DNA: TGTGCCAGCAGCGTAGCCCCTCGGGGGGAGCAGTTCTTC.

The chain recombines TRBV11-1 with TRBJ1-1; D unclear. CDR3 size: 12 residues. Trimming left V 2 bases short and J 3 bases short, with 4 bases between. Germline-derived CDR1 and CDR2 are SGHAT and FQDESV (reference sequence). The CDR3 sequence: CASSLPYTEAFF. The DNA of the CDR3 is TGTGCCAGCAGCTTACCGTACACTGAAGCTTTCTTT.

The DNA for the CDR3 is TGCGCCAGCAGCTTGTCGGGGGGGTTAGGTTCACCCCTCCACTTT. Translating gives CASSLSGGLGSPLHF. The chain links TRBV5-1 to TRBJ1-6; TRBD1 is a possible D gene (5 bases). The V end lost 1 base, the J end lost 9 bases, and 14 bases lay between the germline ends. Germline assignment: CDR1 SGHRS and CDR2 YFSETQ. The CDR3 consists of 15 residues.

The chain combines TRBV5-1 with TRBJ1-2; no firm D call. V shed 0 bases and J shed 4 bases, with 10 bases lying between them. Germline CDR1 SGHRS, CDR2 YFSETQ. The length of the CDR3 is 14 residues. The CDR3 DNA follows: TGCGCCAGCAGCTTGGTAACAGAGACCTATGGCTACACCTTC. Its protein product is CASSLVTETYGYTF.

This rearrangement joins TRBV7-6 to TRBJ1-6; possible D gene TRBD1, 5 bases. The ends were cut back, 3 bases at V and 0 bases at J, with 9 bases in the middle. This CDR3 is 16 amino acids long. From germline, CDR1 is SGHVS and CDR2 FNYEAQ. CDR3 bases: TGTGCCAGCAGCTTCGGGGGGAGCTCCTATAATTCACCCCTCCACTTT. Protein product: CASSFGGSSYNSPLHF.

The gene calls are TRBV6-1 and TRBJ2-2; no firm D call. The germline V gene encodes CDR1 MNHNS and CDR2 SASEGT. V was cut by 2 bases and J by 7 bases, with 14 bases left in between. The CDR3 sequence is 15 residues long. The CDR3 DNA sequence: TGTGCCAGCAGTGAAAGGGCAGCCAACCGCGGGGAGCTGTTTTTT. Translation: CASSERAANRGELFF.